This TCR beta chain was documented in a study of blood T cells in healthy people across ages. Findings and limits, study-wide: No conclusive comparison of naive versus antigen-experienced cells was possible with unsorted PBMCs.

With regard to this clonotype: Its specificity is not known.

V dropped 0 bases and J dropped 0 bases, with 9 bases sitting between them. This CDR3 contains 15 residues. Germline loops: CDR1 SGHRS, CDR2 YFSETQ. The authors drew around 11 milliliters of peripheral blood from each donor. For the second PCR, which ran for roughly 6 to 11 cycles, a sample-barcoded 5' primer and a J-beta primer mix were used. TCRdb re-called the 5' RACE reads with MiXCR, one entry per CDR3 protein. The sample carries about 580,000 distinct CDR3 sequences, less than 60% recorded once. The chain combines TRBV5-1 with TRBJ1-1; D remains unclear. The sequence came from an elderly man in good health. The sequenced material came from blood. The CDR3 region has the DNA TGCGCCAGCAGCTTGGACGGCAGACTGAACACTGAAGCTTTCTTT. Translating gives CASSLDGRLNTEAFF.